This T cell receptor (beta chain) was sequenced for a study of cytomegalovirus exposure and HLA in healthy donors. Looking at the study overall: Around 81% of 398 genotyped donors fell in the Caucasian-associated ancestry cluster.

As regards this clone: The antigen remains undetermined.

Use of 60 Vbeta and 13 Jbeta primers characterized the PCR. Measured with immunoSEQ multiplex PCR; TCRdb has only the in-frame clones, and not every one. The table lists about 140,000 clones, around four fifths of them singletons. Germline-derived CDR1 and CDR2 are LNHDA and SQIVND (reference sequence). Trimming cost V 5 bases and J 6 bases; bases outside gene matches: 7. CDR3 size: 15 residues. Findings and limits, study-wide: Roughly uniform depth of sequencing across donors was assumed in presence/absence analyses. Later analysis showed TCR association rates varying by HLA locus, highest for DRB1 and lowest for HLA-C. A reported reduction in N-insertions relative to the roughly 710-donor mean was seen in an Asian-associated ancestry cluster in a later analysis.

The sample was PBMCs. The sequence was obtained from a woman in her thirties or forties in good health and CMV-seronegative. The chain recombines TRBV19 with TRBJ1-5; 10 nucleotides align to TRBD1. In DNA form, the CDR3 reads TGTGCCAGTAGTGCCCTGGACAGGGGGGGTCAGCCCCAGCATTTT. Its protein is CASSALDRGGQPQHF.